Below, 14 T cell receptor beta chains from the same sample are listed, as sequenced in a study of cytomegalovirus exposure and HLA in healthy donors. Amplification used 60 Vbeta primers and 13 Jbeta primers. Sequencing was performed with immunoSEQ multiplex PCR; in TCRdb, only in-frame clones are kept and a portion is missing. The sample lists roughly 120,000 clones, around 70% occurring once. Specimen: PBMCs. The source of these receptors is a man aged 40-49 years in good health and CMV-seropositive.

The CDR3 nucleotides are TGTGCCAGCAGCTCGGACAGCACCGGGGAGCTGTTTTTT. Amino acids: CASSSDSTGELFF. The V gene is TRBV7-9, the J gene TRBJ2-2; TRBD1 is a possible D gene (6 bases). Trimming shortened V by 4 bases and J by 4 bases, and 7 bases separated the two germline ends. The germline V gene has CDR1 SEHNR and CDR2 FQNEAQ (reference sequence). The CDR3 is 13 residues long.

V is TRBV19 and J is TRBJ2-5; D uncertain. Germline V gene lookup returns CDR1 LNHDA and CDR2 SQIVND (reference sequence). The V and J ends lost 5 bases and 5 bases respectively, with 15 bases between them. The CDR3 runs 14 residues. Here the CDR3 reads CASSAGLDGETQYF. The CDR3 DNA reads as TGTGCCAGTAGTGCCGGCCTCGACGGGGAGACCCAGTACTTC.

The gene calls are TRBV6-1 and TRBJ2-4; 8 bases are shared with TRBD1. The CDR3 loop spans 15 amino acids. Germline CDR1 is MNHNS and CDR2 is SASEGT. The V gene end was trimmed by 7 bases and the J gene end by 0 bases; junction bases not matched to a gene: 5. The CDR3 loop reads CASTTGGLAKNIQYF. The CDR3 region has the DNA TGTGCCAGCACCACAGGGGGACTAGCCAAAAACATTCAGTACTTC.

This clone was seen a single time. V is TRBV27 and J is TRBJ1-1; D perhaps matches TRBD1 (5 bases). Germline V gene data show CDR1 as MNHEY and CDR2 as SMNVEV (reference sequence). This CDR3 has 14 amino acids. Trimming removed 4 bases at V and 1 base at J, with 10 bases between. CDR3 protein: CASSYRQGNTEAFF. The CDR3 nucleotides are TGTGCCAGCAGTTATCGGCAGGGGAACACTGAAGCTTTCTTT.

This sequence joins TRBV10-2 and TRBJ2-1; TRBD2 might be the D (6 bases). The germline gives CDR1 WSHSY, CDR2 SAAADI. The CDR3 runs 17 residues. Trimming removed 4 bases from V and 0 bases from J, with 16 bases in between. The CDR3 DNA reads as TGCGCCAGCAGTGGGGTAAGCGGGCGCAGCTCCTACAATGAGCAGTTCTTC. It encodes CASSGVSGRSSYNEQFF.

This chain links TRBV28 with TRBJ1-5; 7 bases line up with TRBD1. This CDR3 has 16 amino acids. V lost 4 bases and J lost 5; bases outside the gene matches: 11. From germline, CDR1 is MDHEN and CDR2 SYDVKM. CDR3 loop: CASSWEGGGRDQPQHF. The CDR3 bases are TGTGCCAGCAGTTGGGAAGGGGGCGGAAGGGATCAGCCCCAGCATTTT.

This clone appeared a few times. The chain links TRBV7-9 to TRBJ1-1, with a possible D match to TRBD1 (6 bases). Trimming pared 5 bases from V and 3 bases from J, leaving 16 bases between. CDR1 is SEHNR, CDR2 FQNEAQ, per germline (reference sequence). The CDR3 contains 15 residues. The chain's CDR3 is CASSVLQGRDTEAFF. For the CDR3, the DNA is TGTGCCAGCAGCGTACTCCAGGGGAGGGACACTGAAGCTTTCTTT.

The V and J genes are TRBV4-1 and TRBJ2-3, with 9 bases lining up with TRBD2. Trimming removed 0 bases from V and 5 bases from J; junction bases left unmatched: 9. This CDR3 is built from 17 residues. Germline lookup yields CDR1 MGHRA and CDR2 YSYEKL. The CDR3 DNA follows: TGCGCCAGCAGCCAAGAGAAGCGGGGGGCAACACGAGATACGCAGTATTTT. Its protein is CASSQEKRGATRDTQYF.

Comments on this clone: Other DNA sequences in the sample encode the same CDR3. The rearrangement joins TRBV5-1 to TRBJ2-2; the D gene is possibly TRBD1 (6 bases). The CDR3 totals 16 residues. The V gene lost 0 bases and the J gene lost 2 bases, with 11 bases spanning the gap. Germline CDR1 reads SGHRS; CDR2 reads YFSETQ. CDR3 DNA sequence: TGCGCCAGCAGCTTGGTAGGGGGACCCAACACCGGGGAGCTGTTTTTT. Translating gives CASSLVGGPNTGELFF.

V and J are TRBV5-1 and TRBJ2-5; D is unclear. The length of the CDR3 is 12 residues. Trimming left V 2 bases short and J 5 bases short, with 7 bases between. Germline V gene lookup returns CDR1 SGHRS and CDR2 YFSETQ. The CDR3 region has the DNA TGCGCCAGCAGCTTCGCTGCGGAGACCCAGTACTTC. Its translation is CASSFAAETQYF.

This clone was observed a handful of times. The chain recombines TRBV19 with TRBJ2-2, with D possibly matching TRBD1 (6 bases). V was trimmed by 2 bases and J by 1 base, leaving 8 bases between them. CDR1 is LNHDA and CDR2 is SQIVND in the germline V gene (reference sequence). This CDR3 has 15 amino acids. The CDR3 DNA follows: TGTGCCAGTAGTATAAGGGGACAGAACACCGGGGAGCTGTTTTTT. Its protein is CASSIRGQNTGELFF.

The V and J genes are TRBV6-1 and TRBJ1-1; 8 bases line up with TRBD1. The CDR3 sequence is 15 residues long. With 10 bases clipped from V and 8 bases from J, the junction kept 18 bases outside the gene matches. CDR1 and CDR2 (germline): MNHNS, SASEGT. This chain's CDR3 is CATKNRGGERPEAFF. CDR3 DNA: TGTGCCACCAAAAACAGGGGGGGGGAGCGGCCCGAAGCTTTCTTT.

The chain is built from TRBV7-9 and TRBJ2-1; 12 positions match TRBD1. V shed 5 bases and J 8 bases; nucleotides not matched to a gene: 7. The V gene's germline CDR1 is SEHNR and CDR2 FQNEAQ (reference sequence). The CDR3 is 15 amino acids. The CDR3 loop reads CASSPGQGAPDEQFF. Written as DNA, the CDR3 is TGTGCCAGCAGCCCGGGACAGGGGGCGCCGGATGAGCAGTTCTTC. Variable domain in full (rest from reference TRBV7-9 and TRBJ2-1): DTGVSQNPRHKITKRGQNVTFRCDPISEHNRLYWYRQTLGQGPEFLTYFQNEAQLEKSRLLSDRFSAERPKGSFSTLEIQRTEQGDSAMYLCASSPGQGAPDEQFFGPGTRLTVL.

This clone was picked up a small number of times. V gene TRBV11-2 combines with J gene TRBJ2-1; 7 positions match TRBD2. The CDR3 consists of 15 residues. V lost 2 bases and J lost 5; bases outside the gene matches: 6. The germline V gene has CDR1 SGHAT and CDR2 FQNNGV. CDR3 protein: CASSLSGRSNNEQFF. As DNA, the CDR3 is TGTGCCAGCAGCTTATCCGGGAGGTCCAACAATGAGCAGTTCTTC.